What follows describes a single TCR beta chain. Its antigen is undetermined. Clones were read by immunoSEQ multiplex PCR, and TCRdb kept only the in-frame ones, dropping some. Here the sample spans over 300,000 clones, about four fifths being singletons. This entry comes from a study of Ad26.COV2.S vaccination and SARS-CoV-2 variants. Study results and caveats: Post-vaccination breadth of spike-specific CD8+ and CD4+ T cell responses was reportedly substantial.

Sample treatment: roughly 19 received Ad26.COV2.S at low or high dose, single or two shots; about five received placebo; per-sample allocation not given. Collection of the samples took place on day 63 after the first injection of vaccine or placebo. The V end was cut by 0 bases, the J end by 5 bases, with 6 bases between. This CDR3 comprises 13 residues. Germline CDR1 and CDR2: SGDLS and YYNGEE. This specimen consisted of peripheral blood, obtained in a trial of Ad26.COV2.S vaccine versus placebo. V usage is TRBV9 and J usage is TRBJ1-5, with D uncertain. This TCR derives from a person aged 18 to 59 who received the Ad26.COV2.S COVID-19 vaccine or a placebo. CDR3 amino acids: CASSVDGYQPQHF. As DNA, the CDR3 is TGTGCCAGCAGCGTAGACGGGTATCAGCCCCAGCATTTT.